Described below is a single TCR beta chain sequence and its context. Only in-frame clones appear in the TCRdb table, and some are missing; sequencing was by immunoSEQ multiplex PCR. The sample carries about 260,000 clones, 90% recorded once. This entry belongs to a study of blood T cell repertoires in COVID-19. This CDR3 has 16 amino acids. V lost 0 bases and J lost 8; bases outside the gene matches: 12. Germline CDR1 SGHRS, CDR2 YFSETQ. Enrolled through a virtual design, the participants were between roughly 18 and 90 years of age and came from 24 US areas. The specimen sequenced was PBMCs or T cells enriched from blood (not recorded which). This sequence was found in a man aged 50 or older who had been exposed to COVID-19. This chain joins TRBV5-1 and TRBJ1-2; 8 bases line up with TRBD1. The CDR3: CASSLVQGAQSRGYTF. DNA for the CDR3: TGCGCCAGCAGCTTGGTCCAGGGGGCGCAGAGTCGAGGCTACACCTTC.